This paragraph covers one T cell receptor (beta chain) sequence. This entry belongs to a study of T cell responses to AZD1222 COVID-19 vaccine. This CDR3 comprises 11 residues. Germline V gene sequence: CDR1 SGHRS, CDR2 YFSETQ. V was shortened by 5 bases and J by 2 bases, with 4 bases between the two germline ends. TCRdb keeps only in-frame clones here, not all; method: immunoSEQ multiplex PCR. The data hold over 100,000 clones, with roughly 84% observed a single time. The receptor was derived from an adult in good health. The chain has TRBV5-1 and TRBJ2-5; D not certain. The sample was peripheral blood, taken on day 0 of AZD1222 vaccination. The CDR3 spells CASRQQETQYF. CDR3 nucleotide sequence: TGCGCCAGCAGACAGCAAGAGACCCAGTACTTC.